Shown below are 18 T cell receptor beta chains from a single sample sequenced in a study of OX40 agonist ivuxolimab in advanced cancers. Generated by immunoSEQ multiplex PCR, the TCRdb table keeps only in-frame clones and is missing some. The table lists 55,000 to 65,000 clones, 75% to 90% of them singletons. Source: CD4+ or CD8+ T cells sorted from blood, taken in a trial of the OX40 agonist ivuxolimab. The receptors come from an adult with an advanced solid tumor such as melanoma, head and neck, liver or kidney cancer.

The chain recombines TRBV7-2 with TRBJ1-5, with D possibly being TRBD1 (5 bases). Germline CDR1 reads SGHTA; CDR2 reads FQGNSA. CDR3 size: 17 residues. The ends were cut back, 3 bases at V and 4 bases at J, with 19 bases in the middle. In nucleotides, the CDR3 is TGTGCCAGCAGCTTCGGTAGTAGGCAGGGTGAAAATCAGCCCCAGCATTTT. It codes for CASSFGSRQGENQPQHF.

The chain links TRBV7-8 to TRBJ2-1; D not certain. V was trimmed by 5 bases and J by 7 bases, leaving 6 bases between them. This CDR3 spans 11 amino acids. CDR1 and CDR2 (germline): SGHVS, FQNEAQ. The CDR3 loop is CASSTWNEQFF. In DNA form, the CDR3 reads TGTGCCAGCAGCACTTGGAATGAGCAGTTCTTC. Full variable domain (missing parts from reference TRBV7-8 and TRBJ2-1): GAGVSQSPRYKVAKRGQDVALRCDPISGHVSLFWYQQALGQGPEFLTYFQNEAQLDKSGLPSDRFFAERPEGSVSTLKIQRTQQEDSAVYLCASSTWNEQFFGPGTRLTVL.

This chain connects TRBV5-1 to TRBJ2-3, with 11 bases that match TRBD1. J gave up 2 bases and V 3 bases, and 8 bases lay outside the gene matches. CDR3 size: 17 residues. Germline V gene lookup returns CDR1 SGHRS and CDR2 YFSETQ. This CDR3 is CASSSRGTGGTTDTQYF. CDR3 bases: TGCGCCAGCAGCTCCCGAGGGACAGGGGGAACCACAGATACGCAGTATTTT.

This clone showed up just once. The chain combines TRBV28 with TRBJ1-1; TRBD1 might be the D (5 bases). This CDR3 contains 14 residues. Trimming removed 2 bases from V and 4 bases from J, with 11 bases in between. Germline lookup yields CDR1 MDHEN and CDR2 SYDVKM. CDR3 bases: TGTGCCAGCAGTTTAGGCCGGCAGGGCACTGAAGCTTTCTTT. Amino acids: CASSLGRQGTEAFF.

The chain couples TRBV7-9 to TRBJ1-1; no clear D gene. Trimming cost V 5 bases and J 0 bases, with 7 bases left between them. CDR1 SEHNR and CDR2 FQNEAQ come from the germline V gene (reference sequence). The CDR3 length is 13 residues. This CDR3 is CASSQSVNTEAFF. In DNA, the CDR3 is TGTGCCAGCAGCCAATCAGTGAACACTGAAGCTTTCTTT.

With respect to this clone: The same CDR3 also results from other DNA sequences found in this sample. The J gene is TRBJ2-7, the V gene TRBV18; 7 nucleotides align to TRBD1. Germline loops: CDR1 KGHSH, CDR2 LQKENI. The CDR3 spans 14 residues. Germline trimming cut 2 bases from V and 1 base from J; bases unmatched to any gene: 2. The chain's CDR3 is CASSPGQESYEQYF. DNA for the CDR3: TGTGCCAGCTCACCAGGACAGGAATCCTACGAGCAGTACTTC.

The chain combines TRBV19 with TRBJ2-3; 12 bases fit TRBD1. The trim removed 9 bases at V and 4 bases at J, leaving 8 bases unmatched. Per the germline V gene, CDR1 is LNHDA and CDR2 is SQIVND (reference sequence). The CDR3 loop spans 15 amino acids. CDR3 nucleotides: TGTGCCAGCCGACTGGGGACAGGGGGCGCAGATACGCAGTATTTT. Its protein product is CASRLGTGGADTQYF.

V usage is TRBV5-1 and J usage is TRBJ1-4; 9 bases fit TRBD1. The CDR3 extends over 15 amino acids. The germline CDR1 and CDR2 sequences are SGHRS and YFSETQ. V lost 0 bases to trimming and J lost 7 bases; unmatched junction nucleotides: 4. DNA of the CDR3: TGCGCCAGCAGCTTGGATACAGGGGGCATTGAAAAACTGTTTTTT. This sequence encodes CASSLDTGGIEKLFF.

Concerning this clone itself: Different DNA sequences within this sample yield the same CDR3. The chain uses TRBV11-3 and TRBJ1-2; the match to TRBD1 covers 10 bases. V gave up 5 bases and J gave up 4 bases; unmatched junction bases: 10. Germline V gene sequence: CDR1 SGHNT, CDR2 YENEEA. The CDR3 contains 16 residues. As DNA, the CDR3 is TGTGCCAGCAGCCCCAAGGGACAGGGGTTCCGCTATGGCTACACCTTC. Protein: CASSPKGQGFRYGYTF.

Only a few counts were recorded for this clone. The chain recombines TRBV7-3 with TRBJ2-2, with 7 bases fitting TRBD1. Trimming removed 2 bases from V and 1 base from J; junction bases left unmatched: 1. The CDR3 runs to 15 residues. CDR1 and CDR2 from the germline V gene are SGHTA and FQGTGA. CDR3 DNA: TGTGCCAGCAGCTTAGGGGACAGGAACACCGGGGAGCTGTTTTTT. It codes for CASSLGDRNTGELFF.

J is TRBJ1-5 and V is TRBV7-6, with D uncertain. The V gene's germline CDR1 is SGHVS and CDR2 FNYEAQ. The CDR3 runs 12 residues. The V gene lost 2 bases and the J gene lost 7 bases, with 6 bases spanning the gap. The CDR3 DNA is TGTGCCAGCAGCTTACTGTCCCAGCCCCAGCATTTT. Translating gives CASSLLSQPQHF. Drawing the rest from reference TRBV7-6 and TRBJ1-5, the complete variable domain is GAGVSQSPRYKVTKRGQDVALRCDPISGHVSLYWYRQALGQGPEFLTYFNYEAQQDKSGLPNDRFSAERPEGSISTLTIQRTEQRDSAMYRCASSLLSQPQHFGDGTRLSIL.

V and J are TRBV2 and TRBJ1-2, with D perhaps matching TRBD1 (5 bases). The germline V and J ends were trimmed by 6 bases and 4 bases, with 12 bases remaining between them. The CDR3 totals 13 residues. In germline, CDR1 is SNHLY, CDR2 FYNNEI. CDR3 sequence (DNA): TGTGCCAGCAGGTACGACAGCCCCTATGGCTACACCTTC. Translated, it gives CASRYDSPYGYTF.

This clone was observed once. The V and J genes are TRBV5-1 and TRBJ2-1; 8 nucleotides line up with TRBD2. CDR1 is SGHRS and CDR2 is YFSETQ in the germline V gene. CDR3 length: 16 residues. V was pared by 4 bases and J by 6 bases, with 12 bases of the junction left unmatched. In DNA form, the CDR3 reads TGCGCCAGCAGCCTGGGCGGGGCGGGAGGTTCCAATGAGCAGTTCTTC. This encodes CASSLGGAGGSNEQFF.

Here the CDR3 reads CASSRIQGGTVNTEAFF. The CDR3 DNA reads TGTGCCAGCAGCCGAATCCAGGGGGGGACAGTGAACACTGAAGCTTTCTTT. The chain joins TRBV7-8 to TRBJ1-1; TRBD1 matches 7 bases. CDR1 and CDR2 from the germline V gene are SGHVS and FQNEAQ. The CDR3 length is 17 residues. With 5 bases clipped from V and 0 bases from J, the junction kept 12 bases outside the gene matches.

This clone was detected a few times. V and J are TRBV4-1 and TRBJ2-6, with 9 nucleotides matching TRBD1. Losses at the gene ends were 0 bases for V and 3 bases for J; bases not matched to a gene: 9. The CDR3 is 19 amino acids. Per germline, CDR1 MGHRA and CDR2 YSYEKL. The CDR3: CASSQETGTGSSGANVLTF. The CDR3 bases are TGCGCCAGCAGCCAAGAAACCGGGACAGGGTCTAGTGGGGCCAACGTCCTGACTTTC.

V is TRBV5-1 and J is TRBJ2-2, with D hard to call. Germline CDR1 SGHRS, CDR2 YFSETQ. The CDR3 is 12 residues long. The V end lost 4 bases, the J end lost 7 bases, and 8 bases lay between the germline ends. The CDR3 bases are TGCGCCAGCAGCCACGGGTACGGGGAGCTGTTTTTT. This codes for CASSHGYGELFF.

This clone was seen only once. V and J are TRBV6-5 and TRBJ1-1, with a weak D call TRBD1 (5 bases). From germline, CDR1 is MNHEY and CDR2 SVGAGI. The V end was cut by 0 bases, the J end by 0 bases, with 8 bases between. This CDR3 region has 15 residues. The CDR3 DNA sequence: TGTGCCAGCAGTTACTCTGGGGCGGTGAACACTGAAGCTTTCTTT. Encoded protein: CASSYSGAVNTEAFF.

This sequence joins TRBV7-3 and TRBJ2-6; the match to TRBD1 covers 8 bases. Trimming removed 3 bases from V and 4 bases from J; junction bases left unmatched: 5. CDR3 length equals 16 residues. The germline CDR1 and CDR2 sequences are SGHTA and FQGTGA. This CDR3 is CASSLQGATGANVLTF. For the CDR3, the DNA is TGTGCCAGCAGCTTGCAGGGGGCTACCGGGGCCAACGTCCTGACTTTC.